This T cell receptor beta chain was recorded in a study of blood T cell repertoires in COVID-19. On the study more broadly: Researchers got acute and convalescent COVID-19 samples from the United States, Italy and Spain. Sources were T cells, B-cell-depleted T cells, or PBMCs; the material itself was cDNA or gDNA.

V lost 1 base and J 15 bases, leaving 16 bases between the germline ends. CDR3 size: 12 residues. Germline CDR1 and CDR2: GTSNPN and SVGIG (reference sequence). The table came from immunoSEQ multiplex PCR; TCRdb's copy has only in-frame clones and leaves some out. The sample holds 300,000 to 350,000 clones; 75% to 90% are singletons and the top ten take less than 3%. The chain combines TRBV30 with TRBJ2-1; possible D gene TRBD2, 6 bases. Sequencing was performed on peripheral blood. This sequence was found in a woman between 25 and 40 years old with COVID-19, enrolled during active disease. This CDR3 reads CAWSGGAHSRFF. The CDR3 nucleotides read TGTGCCTGGAGTGGCGGGGCTCACAGCCGGTTCTTC.